This entry features one T cell receptor beta chain sequence. The germline gene is not matched at one end of the junction; a read error may be the cause. This sample is drawn from a study of tumor-infiltrating lymphocytes in primary liver carcinoma. Germline DNA was also extracted, with blood RNA taken from unsorted whole blood. Germline CDR1 reads SQVTM; CDR2 reads ANQGSEA. CDR3 size: 12 residues. The template, 450 to 650 ng total RNA, yielded TCR beta cDNA made with a constant-region primer. Three rounds of nested multiplex PCR with slightly modified ARM-PCR produced TCR beta libraries. The first two PCR rounds used TRBV1-TRBV30 forward primers with a C-beta reverse primer, 10 to 11 cycles each. TCRdb re-called the multiplex PCR reads with MiXCR, one entry per CDR3 protein. The data contain approximately 210,000 distinct CDR3 sequences, almost 65% of them singletons.

The receptor was isolated from a woman between 55 and 75 years old with primary liver carcinoma and hepatitis B virus infection. J is TRBJ1-1 and V is TRBV29-1; 7 bases line up with TRBD1. Input material: peripheral blood. CDR3 nucleotides: TGCAGCGTCCTCAGGGGGACCACTGAAGCTTTCTTC. Its translation: CSVLRGTTEAFF.